This is a list of T cell receptor beta chains from one sample in a study of blood T cell repertoires in COVID-19. This table comes from immunoSEQ multiplex PCR, and its TCRdb copy is limited to in-frame clones, with some not included. The sample has about 310,000 clones; about nine tenths are singletons. What was sequenced was PBMCs or T cells enriched from blood (not recorded which). These receptors all come from a woman between 40 and 55 years old who had recovered from COVID-19. The CDR3 runs from the conserved cysteine through the conserved F or W. D genes are given only for firm matches. Size values are once, few and many counts, or a class for expanded clones, and some rows have none.

CDR3nt: TGTGCCAGCAGCCCGACAGGGTCGTACGAGCAGTACTTC
CDR3aa: CASSPTGSYEQYF
v_gene: TRBV28
j_gene: TRBJ2-7
abundance: NA
d_gene: TRBD1

CDR3nt: TGTGCCTGGGCAAGGAGGGAGCGAGATACGCAGTATTTT
CDR3aa: CAWARRERDTQYF
v_gene: TRBV30
j_gene: TRBJ2-3
abundance: NA
d_gene: NA

CDR3nt: TGTGCCAGCAGGTACGGGAGAGACACCGGGGAGCTGTTTTTT
CDR3aa: CASRYGRDTGELFF
v_gene: TRBV3-1/TRBV3-2
j_gene: TRBJ2-2
abundance: NA
d_gene: NA

CDR3nt: TGTGCCAGCAGTGAATGGAGGGCGGACACCTACGAGCAGTACTTC
CDR3aa: CASSEWRADTYEQYF
v_gene: TRBV25-1
j_gene: TRBJ2-7
abundance: few
d_gene: NA

CDR3nt: TGTGCCAGCAGCCGAACAGGCTACGAGCAGTACTTC
CDR3aa: CASSRTGYEQYF
v_gene: TRBV7-9
j_gene: TRBJ2-7
abundance: NA
d_gene: NA

CDR3nt: TGTGCCAGCAGCAACCCCGGGACAGGGGGCGCAGATACGCAGTATTTT
CDR3aa: CASSNPGTGGADTQYF
v_gene: TRBV28
j_gene: TRBJ2-3
abundance: few
d_gene: TRBD1

CDR3nt: TGCGCCAGCAGCCAACCCCCCGGGGGGGCAAAGAACACTGAAGCTTTCTTT
CDR3aa: CASSQPPGGAKNTEAFF
v_gene: TRBV4-1
j_gene: TRBJ1-1
abundance: once
d_gene: NA

CDR3nt: TGTGCCATAAAAACGGGTTCTCGAGATACGCAGTATTTT
CDR3aa: CAIKTGSRDTQYF
v_gene: TRBV10-3
j_gene: TRBJ2-3
abundance: NA
d_gene: NA

CDR3nt: TGTGCCAGCAGTGACCCCGCCGGGGAGCTGTTTTTT
CDR3aa: CASSDPAGELFF
v_gene: TRBV6-4
j_gene: TRBJ2-2
abundance: NA
d_gene: NA

CDR3nt: TGTGCCACCAGCAGAGGTAGCGGGAGCTACGAGCAGTACTTC
CDR3aa: CATSRGSGSYEQYF
v_gene: TRBV15
j_gene: TRBJ2-7
abundance: few
d_gene: TRBD2

CDR3nt: TGTGCCAGCAGCTCCGGGACAGGGGGAGAGCAGTACTTC
CDR3aa: CASSSGTGGEQYF
v_gene: TRBV5-6
j_gene: TRBJ2-7
abundance: NA
d_gene: TRBD1

CDR3nt: TGTGCCAGCAGCTCAACTAGGGGGGGAGTGGGCACAGATACGCAGTATTTT
CDR3aa: CASSSTRGGVGTDTQYF
v_gene: TRBV9
j_gene: TRBJ2-3
abundance: NA
d_gene: NA

CDR3nt: TGTGCCAGAAGACAGGGTTCCTACGAGCAGTACTTC
CDR3aa: CARRQGSYEQYF
v_gene: TRBV19
j_gene: TRBJ2-7
abundance: NA
d_gene: TRBD1

CDR3nt: TGTGCCAGCTCACCCGAAGGCCAGGCAGGCTATGGCTACACCTTC
CDR3aa: CASSPEGQAGYGYTF
v_gene: TRBV18
j_gene: TRBJ1-2
abundance: NA
d_gene: NA